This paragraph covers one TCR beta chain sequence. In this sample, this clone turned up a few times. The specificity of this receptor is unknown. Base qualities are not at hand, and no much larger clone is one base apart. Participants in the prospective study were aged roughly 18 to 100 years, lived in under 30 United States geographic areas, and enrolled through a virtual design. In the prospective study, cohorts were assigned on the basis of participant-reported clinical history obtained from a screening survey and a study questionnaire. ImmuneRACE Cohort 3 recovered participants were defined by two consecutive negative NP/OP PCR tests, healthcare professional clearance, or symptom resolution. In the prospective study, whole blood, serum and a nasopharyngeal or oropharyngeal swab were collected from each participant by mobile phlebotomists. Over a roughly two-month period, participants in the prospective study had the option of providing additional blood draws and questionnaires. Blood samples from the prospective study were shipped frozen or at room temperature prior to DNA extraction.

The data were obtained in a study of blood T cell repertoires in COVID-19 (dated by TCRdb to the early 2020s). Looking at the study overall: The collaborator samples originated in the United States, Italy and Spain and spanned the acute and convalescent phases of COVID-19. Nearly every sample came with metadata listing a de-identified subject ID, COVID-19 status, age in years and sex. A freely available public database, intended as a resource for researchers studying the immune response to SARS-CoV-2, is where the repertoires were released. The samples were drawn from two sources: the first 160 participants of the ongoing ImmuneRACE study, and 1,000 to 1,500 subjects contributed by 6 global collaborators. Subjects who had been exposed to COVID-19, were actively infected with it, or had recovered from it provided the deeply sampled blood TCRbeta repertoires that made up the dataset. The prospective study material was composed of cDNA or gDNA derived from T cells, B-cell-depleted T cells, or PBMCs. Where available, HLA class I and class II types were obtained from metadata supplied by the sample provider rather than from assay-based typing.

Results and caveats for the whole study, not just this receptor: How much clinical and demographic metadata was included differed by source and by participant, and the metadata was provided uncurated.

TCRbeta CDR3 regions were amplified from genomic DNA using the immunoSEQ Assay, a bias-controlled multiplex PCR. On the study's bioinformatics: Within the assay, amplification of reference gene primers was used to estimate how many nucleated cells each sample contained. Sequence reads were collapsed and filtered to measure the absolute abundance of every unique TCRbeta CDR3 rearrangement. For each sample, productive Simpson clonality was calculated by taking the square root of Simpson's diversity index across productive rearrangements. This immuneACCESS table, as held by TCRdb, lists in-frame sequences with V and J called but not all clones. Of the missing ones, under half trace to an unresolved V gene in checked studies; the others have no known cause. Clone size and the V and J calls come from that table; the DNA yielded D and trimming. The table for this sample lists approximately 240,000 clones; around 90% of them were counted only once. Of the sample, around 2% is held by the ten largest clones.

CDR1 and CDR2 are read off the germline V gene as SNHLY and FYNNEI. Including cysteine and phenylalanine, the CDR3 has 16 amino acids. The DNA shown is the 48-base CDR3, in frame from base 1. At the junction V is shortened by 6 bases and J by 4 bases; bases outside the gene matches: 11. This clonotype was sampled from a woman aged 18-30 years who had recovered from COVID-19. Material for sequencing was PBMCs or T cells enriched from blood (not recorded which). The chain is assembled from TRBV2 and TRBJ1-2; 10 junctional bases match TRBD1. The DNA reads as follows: TGTGCCAGCAGCCTATCCCGGGACAGGGGAACCTATGGCTACACCTTC. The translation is CASSLSRDRGTYGYTF.